One sample yielded the 23 T cell receptor beta chains listed below, sequenced in a study of memory CD4+ T cells and cytomegalovirus serostatus. Only in-frame clones appear in the TCRdb table, and some are missing; sequencing was by immunoSEQ multiplex PCR. This sample has around 38,000 clones, with about three quarters found just once. The sort gate was single viable CD3+CD4+CD8-CD45RO+ cells for memory CD4+ T cells. The sample comprised memory CD4+ T cells from blood. The receptors derive from an adult in good health and CMV-seronegative.

The rearrangement uses TRBV5-4 and TRBJ2-1; D is unclear. CDR1 is SGHNT, CDR2 YYREEE, per germline (reference sequence). Trimming took 1 base from V and 7 from J, leaving 3 bases between them. This CDR3 contains 11 residues. The CDR3 reads CASSLLNEQFF. DNA for the CDR3: TGTGCCAGCAGCTTGTTGAATGAGCAGTTCTTC.

CDR3 coding DNA: TGTGCCTGTCCCTCGGGGACGTCCTACAATGAGCAGTTCTTC. Its translation is CACPSGTSYNEQFF. The chain combines TRBV30 with TRBJ2-1; D may be TRBD1 or TRBD2 (5 bases each). This CDR3 is 14 amino acids long. The V end lost 6 bases, the J end lost 1 base, and 13 bases lay between the germline ends. Germline V gene sequence: CDR1 GTSNPN, CDR2 SVGIG (reference sequence).

The chain recombines TRBV7-8 with TRBJ2-7; TRBD2 matches at 11 bases. The germline gives CDR1 SGHVS, CDR2 FQNEAQ. V dropped 5 bases and J dropped 7; count of bases not matched to a gene: 7. This CDR3 is built from 14 residues. The CDR3 bases are TGTGCCAGCAGCCCGACTAGCGGGGAACGAGAGCAGTACTTC. Translating gives CASSPTSGEREQYF. Variable domain in full (rest from reference TRBV7-8 and TRBJ2-7): GAGVSQSPRYKVAKRGQDVALRCDPISGHVSLFWYQQALGQGPEFLTYFQNEAQLDKSGLPSDRFFAERPEGSVSTLKIQRTQQEDSAVYLCASSPTSGEREQYFGPGTRLTVT.

The V and J genes are TRBV30 and TRBJ2-6, with D uncertain. The germline CDR1 and CDR2 sequences are GTSNPN and SVGIG (reference sequence). This CDR3 is 14 amino acids long. V was cut by 0 bases and J by 9 bases, with 12 bases left in between. The CDR3 here is CAWSVGSGGNVLTF. CDR3 bases: TGTGCCTGGAGTGTCGGCTCTGGTGGCAACGTCCTGACTTTC.

The table lists this clone with a few counts. The CDR3 bases are TGTGCCTGGAGCGCGATTTCTGGAAACACCATATATTTT. It is translated as CAWSAISGNTIYF. The V gene is TRBV30, the J gene TRBJ1-3; no definite D call. V gave up 3 bases and J gave up 1 base, with 7 bases separating them. Germline V gene lookup returns CDR1 GTSNPN and CDR2 SVGIG (reference sequence). This CDR3 is built from 13 residues.

The chain couples TRBV28 to TRBJ1-5; unclear D gene. The germline V gene has CDR1 MDHEN and CDR2 SYDVKM. This CDR3 is 12 amino acids long. The ends were cut back, 6 bases at V and 5 bases at J, with 8 bases in the middle. CDR3 DNA sequence: TGTGCCAGCAGGGTGTGGGATCAGCCCCAGCATTTT. Translating gives CASRVWDQPQHF.

The gene calls are TRBV4-3 and TRBJ2-3; the D gene could be TRBD1 or TRBD2 (5 bases each). Per germline, CDR1 LGHNA and CDR2 YSLEER. This CDR3 has 18 amino acids. V lost 2 bases and J 3 bases, leaving 21 bases between the germline ends. The CDR3 here is CASSQRPPGSIGTDTQYF. The CDR3 bases are TGCGCCAGCAGCCAACGGCCCCCAGGGAGTATAGGTACAGATACGCAGTATTTT.

This chain connects TRBV10-3 to TRBJ1-5, with TRBD1 matching over 7 bases. The trim removed 11 bases at V and 2 bases at J, leaving 9 bases unmatched. The germline V gene encodes CDR1 ENHRY and CDR2 SYGVKD. The CDR3 runs 14 residues. CDR3 residues: CASGQPGGNQPQHF. The CDR3 coding sequence is TGTGCCTCGGGACAGCCGGGGGGCAATCAGCCCCAGCATTTT.

The genes are TRBV4-1 and TRBJ2-1, with D possibly TRBD2 on 5 matching bases. Germline lookup yields CDR1 MGHRA and CDR2 YSYEKL. The CDR3 covers 16 residues. Trimming cost V 2 bases and J 8 bases, with 19 bases left between them. CDR3 DNA sequence: TGCGCCAGCAGCCAAACCCCCGGAGGACTCGTTTATGAGCAGTTCTTC. As protein: CASSQTPGGLVYEQFF.

The count of this clone is one. The chain uses TRBV6-8 and TRBJ1-1; 11 nucleotides line up with TRBD1. Germline V gives CDR1 MNHGY, CDR2 SAAAGT. This CDR3 spans 18 amino acids. Trimming at V came to 0 bases and at J to 1 base, leaving 7 bases not matched to a gene. The CDR3: CASSYSDRGQVRNTEAFF. The CDR3 DNA sequence: TGTGCCAGCAGTTACTCGGACAGGGGGCAAGTAAGGAACACTGAAGCTTTCTTT.

This clone was seen a few times. The chain combines TRBV23-1 with TRBJ2-2; no clear D gene. TRBV23-1 belongs to the ORF category, with a function that is uncertain. Trimming shortened V by 3 bases and J by 5 bases, and 13 bases separated the two germline ends. The CDR3 is made up of 15 amino acids. The CDR3, as DNA: TGCGCCAGCAGTCATCCCCACCTTTATACCGGGGAGCTGTTTTTT. Amino acid sequence: CASSHPHLYTGELFF.

The CDR3 region is CASSLDRGFTYEQYF. The CDR3 DNA follows: TGTGCCAGCAGCTTAGATCGGGGTTTCACCTACGAGCAGTACTTC. The chain has TRBV11-2 and TRBJ2-7, with D perhaps matching TRBD2 (5 bases). Germline lookup yields CDR1 SGHAT and CDR2 FQNNGV. The V end lost 0 bases, the J end lost 2 bases, and 11 bases lay between the germline ends. CDR3 length equals 15 residues.

This clone rates as large. CDR3 residues: CASSANTEAFF. In DNA form, the CDR3 reads TGTGCCAGCAGCGCGAACACTGAAGCTTTCTTT. V usage is TRBV2 and J usage is TRBJ1-1, with no clear D. V was trimmed by 6 bases and J by 1 base, leaving 3 bases between them. The germline V gene has CDR1 SNHLY and CDR2 FYNNEI. The CDR3 has 11 residues.

The CDR3 DNA reads TGCGCCAGCAGCCAAGACAGTTCAAGAAACACCATATATTTT. It specifies CASSQDSSRNTIYF. The rearrangement links TRBV4-3 to TRBJ1-3; no reliable D call. V lost 0 bases and J 5 bases, leaving 8 bases between the germline ends. The CDR3 has 14 residues. From germline, CDR1 is LGHNA and CDR2 YSLEER.

The chain couples TRBV27 to TRBJ2-3; D gene uncertain. The CDR3 has 15 amino acids. V was pared by 2 bases and J by 0 bases, with 9 bases between. Germline V gives CDR1 MNHEY, CDR2 SMNVEV (reference sequence). CDR3 nucleotide sequence: TGTGCCAGCAGTTTAGAGGATCCAAGCACAGATACGCAGTATTTT. It translates to CASSLEDPSTDTQYF.

The J gene is TRBJ2-5, the V gene TRBV7-9; TRBD2 matches 14 bases. This CDR3 contains 16 residues. Germline trimming cut 6 bases from V and 4 bases from J; bases unmatched to any gene: 7. Germline V gene lookup returns CDR1 SEHNR and CDR2 FQNEAQ (reference sequence). In DNA, the CDR3 is TGTGCCAGCAGGTCAAGACTAGCGGGAGGGATAGAGACCCAGTACTTC. Translation: CASRSRLAGGIETQYF.

The chain links TRBV27 to TRBJ1-5, with D tentatively TRBD1 (5 bases). This CDR3 contains 17 residues. Trimming cost V 0 bases and J 3 bases, with 15 bases left between them. The germline V gene encodes CDR1 MNHEY and CDR2 SMNVEV (reference sequence). The CDR3 spells CASSLSNYGGSNQPQHF. The CDR3 DNA reads as TGTGCCAGCAGTTTATCTAACTACGGGGGTTCCAATCAGCCCCAGCATTTT.

The chain employs TRBV2 and TRBJ2-7; no clear D. CDR1 and CDR2 from the germline V gene are SNHLY and FYNNEI. The V gene lost 5 bases and the J gene lost 4 bases, with 12 bases spanning the gap. The CDR3 has 13 residues. The CDR3 coding sequence is TGTGCCAGCAGTTCATATAGGGCGTACGAGCAGTACTTC. It yields the protein CASSSYRAYEQYF.

The V gene is TRBV18, the J gene TRBJ1-3, with a weak D call TRBD1 (5 bases). The CDR3 spans 17 residues. Trimming shortened V by 2 bases and J by 0 bases, and 14 bases separated the two germline ends. Germline loops: CDR1 KGHSH, CDR2 LQKENI. The CDR3 DNA reads TGTGCCAGCTCACCAAGAGGTGGGGACCTCTCTGGAAACACCATATATTTT. It translates to CASSPRGGDLSGNTIYF.

The chain combines TRBV14 with TRBJ1-3; D is ambiguous. The CDR3 runs to 16 residues. CDR1 SGHDN and CDR2 FVKESK come from the germline V gene. V lost 4 bases and J 3 bases, leaving 16 bases between the germline ends. The CDR3 spells CASSPHESQHGNTIYF. CDR3 sequence (DNA): TGTGCCAGCAGCCCCCACGAAAGCCAGCATGGAAACACCATATATTTT.

In regard to this clone: The junction departs from the called germline gene at one end, perhaps through a read error. The gene calls are TRBV5-4 and TRBJ2-3; D may be TRBD2 (6 bases). Germline CDR1 SGHNT, CDR2 YYREEE (reference sequence). The CDR3 runs 12 residues. In nucleotides, the CDR3 is TGTGCCAGCAGCTTGGACGGGAGAGAGCTACATTTT. It encodes CASSLDGRELHF.

The chain uses TRBV2 and TRBJ1-4; 11 bases line up with TRBD1. After removal of 6 bases from V and 5 bases from J, the junction contained 2 bases not matched to a gene. In germline, CDR1 is SNHLY, CDR2 FYNNEI. The CDR3 covers 14 residues. This chain's CDR3 is CASSGDRGNEKLFF. CDR3 DNA: TGTGCCAGCAGCGGGGACAGGGGGAATGAAAAACTGTTTTTT. The full variable domain, with the rest looked up from reference TRBV2 and TRBJ1-4, is EPEVTQTPSHQVTQMGQEVILRCVPISNHLYFYWYRQILGQKVEFLVSFYNNEISEKSEIFDDQFSVERPDGSNFTLKIRSTKLEDSAMYFCASSGDRGNEKLFFGSGTQLSVL.

This clone was counted only a few times. The genes are TRBV4-1 and TRBJ2-6, with 7 bases that match TRBD2. The length of the CDR3 is 17 residues. With V trimmed by 0 bases and J by 0 bases, 2 bases remained unmatched. Per germline, CDR1 MGHRA and CDR2 YSYEKL. Here the CDR3 reads CASSQDPGGSGANVLTF. CDR3 bases: TGCGCCAGCAGCCAAGATCCGGGGGGCTCTGGGGCCAACGTCCTGACTTTC.